These T cell receptor beta chains were read from a single sample in a study of CXCR3-negative and CXCR3-positive naive CD8 T cells. Each CDR3 protein gets one entry in TCRdb, which reprocessed the 5' RACE reads and gives no DNA. This sample's table reports roughly 71,000 distinct CDR3 sequences. The source material was naive CXCR3- CD8+ T cells from blood. The receptors stem from a human donor in good health. Some clones in this sample may be carry-over from other donors' samples. Both conserved end residues are part of each CDR3. The order of the fields is V gene, J gene, CDR3 protein.

v_gene: TRBV28
j_gene: TRBJ2-2
CDR3aa: CASSFTGSTGELFF

v_gene: TRBV20-1
j_gene: TRBJ2-3
CDR3aa: CSGNFEGHTQYF

v_gene: TRBV29-1
j_gene: TRBJ1-2
CDR3aa: CSVDSQGAYGYTF

v_gene: TRBV29-1
j_gene: TRBJ2-1
CDR3aa: CSATGPYNEQFF

v_gene: TRBV12-3/TRBV12-4
j_gene: TRBJ2-1
CDR3aa: CASSFHPTRASGGGSYNEQFF

v_gene: TRBV29-1
j_gene: TRBJ2-1
CDR3aa: CSVEDRGSYNEQFF

v_gene: TRBV4-2
j_gene: TRBJ2-7
CDR3aa: CASSQDPGAYEQYF

v_gene: TRBV7-9
j_gene: TRBJ2-7
CDR3aa: CASSPGTGVHYEQYF

v_gene: TRBV11-2
j_gene: TRBJ2-3
CDR3aa: CASGGLAGFFADTQYF

v_gene: TRBV29-1
j_gene: TRBJ2-3
CDR3aa: CSGMTGSGDTQYF

v_gene: TRBV4-1
j_gene: TRBJ2-7
CDR3aa: CASSQDPSGTYEQYF

v_gene: TRBV19
j_gene: TRBJ1-1
CDR3aa: CASSIQDGLTEAFF

v_gene: TRBV20-1
j_gene: TRBJ1-2
CDR3aa: CSAQTGASGYTF

v_gene: TRBV24-1
j_gene: TRBJ1-5
CDR3aa: CATSDRTGTGNQPQHF

v_gene: TRBV29-1
j_gene: TRBJ1-2
CDR3aa: CSAGDRVLGYTF

v_gene: TRBV29-1
j_gene: TRBJ1-1
CDR3aa: CSSGGVTEAFF

v_gene: TRBV6-6
j_gene: TRBJ1-5
CDR3aa: CASSPGQGADQPQHF

v_gene: TRBV6-4
j_gene: TRBJ2-7
CDR3aa: CASRQLREGSGTYEQYF

v_gene: TRBV27
j_gene: TRBJ2-3
CDR3aa: CASSLSRGPPVDTQYF

v_gene: TRBV9
j_gene: TRBJ2-3
CDR3aa: CASSVEGASTDTQYF

v_gene: TRBV12-3/TRBV12-4
j_gene: TRBJ2-1
CDR3aa: CASLPGGGSYNEQFF

v_gene: TRBV19
j_gene: TRBJ2-7
CDR3aa: CASSIARDINYEQYF

v_gene: TRBV28
j_gene: TRBJ2-7
CDR3aa: CASDTGRTYEQYF

v_gene: TRBV9
j_gene: TRBJ2-7
CDR3aa: CASSVATVGDEQYF

v_gene: TRBV7-9
j_gene: TRBJ2-2
CDR3aa: CASSFPDPKTNTGELFF

v_gene: TRBV19
j_gene: TRBJ2-7
CDR3aa: CATRTSGSGYEQYF

v_gene: TRBV4-1
j_gene: TRBJ2-7
CDR3aa: CASSQGLTNTYEQYF

v_gene: TRBV4-2
j_gene: TRBJ2-3
CDR3aa: CASSQYYEATDTQYF

v_gene: TRBV28
j_gene: TRBJ2-7
CDR3aa: CASSSGTGLSYEQYF

v_gene: TRBV7-3
j_gene: TRBJ2-2
CDR3aa: CASSLSGLAGDTGELFF

v_gene: TRBV9
j_gene: TRBJ2-6
CDR3aa: CASSVDGGLAGAGGANVLTF

v_gene: TRBV4-3
j_gene: TRBJ1-4
CDR3aa: CASSQDDEKLFF